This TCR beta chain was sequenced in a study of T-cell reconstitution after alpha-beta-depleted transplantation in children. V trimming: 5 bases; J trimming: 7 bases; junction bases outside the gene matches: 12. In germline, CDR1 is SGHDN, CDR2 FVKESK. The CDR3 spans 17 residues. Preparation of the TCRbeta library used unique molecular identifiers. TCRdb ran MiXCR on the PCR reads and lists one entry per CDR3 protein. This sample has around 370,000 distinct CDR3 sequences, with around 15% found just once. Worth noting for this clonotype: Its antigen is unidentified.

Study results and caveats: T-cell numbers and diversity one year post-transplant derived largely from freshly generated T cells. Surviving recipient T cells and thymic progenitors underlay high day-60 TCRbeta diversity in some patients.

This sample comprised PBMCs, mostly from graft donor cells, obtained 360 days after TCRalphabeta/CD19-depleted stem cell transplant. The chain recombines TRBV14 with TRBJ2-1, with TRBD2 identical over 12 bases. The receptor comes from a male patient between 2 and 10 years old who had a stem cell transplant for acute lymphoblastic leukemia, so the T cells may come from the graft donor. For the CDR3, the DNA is TGTGCCAGCAGCACCCGGACTAGCGGGAAAATCGGTAATGAGCAGTTCTTC. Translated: CASSTRTSGKIGNEQFF.